Shown below are 13 T cell receptor beta chains from a single sample sequenced in a study of T cells after yellow fever vaccination. TCRdb passed the 5' RACE reads through MiXCR, listing each CDR3 protein once. The sample carries 300,000 or so distinct CDR3 sequences, under 15% recorded once. This specimen was CD4+ T cells sorted from PBMCs, taken 45 days after the yellow fever booster vaccination. Source of these receptors: a man aged 25-45 years who received the YFV17D yellow fever vaccine.

The chain uses TRBV7-9 and TRBJ2-3; 7 nucleotides match TRBD2. Germline values: CDR1 SEHNR, CDR2 FQNEAQ (reference sequence). The CDR3 loop spans 13 amino acids. With 7 bases clipped from V and 8 bases from J, the junction kept 9 bases outside the gene matches. The CDR3 region has the DNA TGTGCCAGCAAAACGGGAGGCCAGCCTACGCAGTATTTT. Translating gives CASKTGGQPTQYF.

This clonotype was seen a handful of times. V and J are TRBV5-1 and TRBJ2-1; 9 positions agree with TRBD1. Germline CDR1 reads SGHRS; CDR2 reads YFSETQ. This CDR3 has 15 amino acids. J gave up 6 bases and V 4 bases, and 8 bases lay outside the gene matches. The CDR3 nucleotides read TGCGCCAGCAGCCCGCCACAGGGGGCAGTCAATGAGCAGTTCTTC. It translates to CASSPPQGAVNEQFF.

This clonotype was observed a handful of times. The chain joins TRBV7-9 to TRBJ1-2; D is unclear. Per the germline V gene, CDR1 is SEHNR and CDR2 is FQNEAQ (reference sequence). This CDR3 is 14 amino acids long. V was pared by 1 base and J by 0 bases, with 6 bases between. The CDR3 region has the DNA TGTGCCAGCAGCTTAGGGGGTTCTAACTATGGCTACACCTTC. As protein: CASSLGGSNYGYTF. The variable domain in full, completed from reference TRBV7-9 and TRBJ1-2, reads DTGVSQNPRHKITKRGQNVTFRCDPISEHNRLYWYRQTLGQGPEFLTYFQNEAQLEKSRLLSDRFSAERPKGSFSTLEIQRTEQGDSAMYLCASSLGGSNYGYTFGSGTRLTVV.

This clonotype was seen a handful of times. Here the CDR3 omits its conserved ending phenylalanine or tryptophan, so a read error is the likely source. The V call is TRBV7-3, the J call TRBJ2-7; 9 bases fit TRBD1. The CDR3 spans 15 residues. The V and J ends lost 3 bases and 3 bases, in that order; junction bases with no gene match: 6. CDR1 is SGHTA, CDR2 FQGTGA, per germline. This chain's CDR3 is CASSLATGGYYEQYL. The CDR3 region has the DNA TGTGCCAGCAGCTTGGCGACAGGGGGGTACTACGAGCAGTACTTG.

This clonotype was seen a handful of times. The chain is built from TRBV5-1 and TRBJ1-1; no clear D. This CDR3 spans 13 amino acids. V was cut by 4 bases and J by 0 bases, with 7 bases left in between. Germline assignment: CDR1 SGHRS and CDR2 YFSETQ. This chain's CDR3 is CASSRYMNTEAFF. The CDR3 nucleotides read TGCGCCAGCAGCCGCTACATGAACACTGAAGCTTTCTTT.

In this sample, this clonotype turned up many times. The V and J genes are TRBV29-1 and TRBJ2-2, with D perhaps matching TRBD1 (5 bases). Trimming took 7 bases from V and 3 from J, leaving 12 bases between them. CDR3 length equals 13 residues. Per the germline V gene, CDR1 is SQVTM and CDR2 is ANQGSEA. The CDR3 here is CSDRRVDTGELFF. In nucleotides, the CDR3 is TGCAGCGACCGCAGGGTAGACACCGGGGAGCTGTTTTTT.

This clonotype has just a few counts. The chain uses TRBV27 and TRBJ2-7; D is ambiguous. V lost 3 bases to trimming and J lost 5 bases, with 14 bases between them. The length of the CDR3 is 14 residues. Germline CDR1 is MNHEY and CDR2 is SMNVEV (reference sequence). CDR3 DNA sequence: TGTGCCAGCAGTTTCTCTCTAGTATCCCACGAGCAGTACTTC. This codes for CASSFSLVSHEQYF.

The chain joins TRBV28 to TRBJ2-5; D is unresolved. Germline V gives CDR1 MDHEN, CDR2 SYDVKM. With 10 bases removed from V and 2 bases from J, the gap between germline ends came to 5 bases. The CDR3 is 10 amino acids. The DNA for the CDR3 is TGTGCCACCGGACAAGAGACCCAGTACTTC. This sequence encodes CATGQETQYF.

This clonotype was seen a few times. The gene calls are TRBV12-3 or TRBV12-4 and TRBJ2-1; D ambiguous. V was clipped by 7 bases and J by 2 bases, with 12 bases between them. The CDR3 consists of 14 residues. The CDR3 region has the DNA TGTGCCAGCATGGCCCGAACCACCTACAATGAGCAGTTCTTC. Translated: CASMARTTYNEQFF.

A few counts support this clonotype. The rearrangement uses TRBV14 and TRBJ2-7; 7 bases map to TRBD2. The CDR3 spans 14 residues. V dropped 3 bases and J dropped 3; count of bases not matched to a gene: 5. Germline CDR1 reads SGHDN; CDR2 reads FVKESK. The CDR3: CASSQRELVYEQYF. As DNA, the CDR3 is TGTGCCAGCAGCCAGCGGGAGTTGGTCTACGAGCAGTACTTC.

The chain joins TRBV20-1 to TRBJ2-3; 7 nucleotides agree with TRBD2. CDR3 size: 14 residues. Germline CDR1 and CDR2: DFQATT and SNEGSKA (reference sequence). V lost 3 bases to trimming and J lost 2 bases; unmatched junction nucleotides: 5. The CDR3 region is CSARRLAATDTQYF. The CDR3 nucleotides read TGCAGTGCTAGGCGCCTAGCGGCCACAGATACGCAGTATTTT.

V is TRBV20-1 and J is TRBJ2-7; D call uncertain. This CDR3 spans 11 amino acids. Germline assignment: CDR1 DFQATT and CDR2 SNEGSKA (reference sequence). Trimming left V 4 bases short and J 2 bases short, with 6 bases between. The DNA of the CDR3 is TGCAGTGCTATCCGGACCTACGAGCAGTACTTC. As protein: CSAIRTYEQYF.

V is TRBV20-1 and J is TRBJ1-5, with TRBD1 as a possible D gene (6 bases). V was clipped by 3 bases and J by 4 bases, with 13 bases between them. The CDR3 sequence is 14 residues long. CDR1 is DFQATT, CDR2 SNEGSKA, per germline (reference sequence). DNA of the CDR3: TGCAGTGCTAGTCGGGGGCAGGGGAATCAGCCCCAGCATTTT. It codes for CSASRGQGNQPQHF.